These 17 T cell receptor beta chains share one sample of origin, sequenced in a study of identical twins. One entry per CDR3 protein, called by TCRdb with MiXCR from the 5' RACE reads. The data contain a few hundred thousand distinct CDR3 sequences, approximately 9.6% of them singletons. This same sample was also part of a study on yellow fever vaccine responses in identical twins.

Source material: PBMCs. The receptors derive from a woman aged 18-29 years in good health.

In this sample, this clonotype turned up many times. CDR3 sequence: CASSQDQGGRSDTQYF. Written as DNA, the CDR3 is TGTGCCAGCAGCCAAGATCAGGGGGGTAGATCGGATACGCAGTATTTT. The chain links TRBV4-2 to TRBJ2-3, with TRBD1 as a possible D gene (7 bases). Trimming took off 0 bases at V and 6 bases at J, with 16 bases between the two ends. This CDR3 region has 16 residues. Germline CDR1 and CDR2: LGHNA and YNFKEQ.

V is TRBV9 and J is TRBJ2-7, with a tentative D call TRBD1 (6 bases). The germline V gene has CDR1 SGDLS and CDR2 YYNGEE. V was cut by 3 bases and J by 1 base, with 14 bases left in between. The CDR3 sequence is 15 residues long. Written as DNA, the CDR3 is TGTGCCAGCAGCGAGGGGCCAGGGGTGTCCTACGAGCAGTACTTC. Translating it yields CASSEGPGVSYEQYF.

The J gene is TRBJ1-2, the V gene TRBV7-2; 10 bases are shared with TRBD1. The J segment lost 0 bases and the V segment lost 0 bases, leaving 7 bases of the junction unmatched. Germline CDR1 and CDR2: SGHTA and FQGNSA. The CDR3 sequence is 18 residues long. The CDR3 bases are TGTGCCAGCAGCTTAGCGAGTAGGGACAGGGGACCTAACTATGGCTACACCTTC. Protein sequence: CASSLASRDRGPNYGYTF.

This chain uses TRBV20-1 with TRBJ2-3, with D possibly being TRBD2 (6 bases). V was pared by 3 bases and J by 1 base, with 11 bases between. The CDR3 is 14 amino acids. CDR1 DFQATT and CDR2 SNEGSKA come from the germline V gene (reference sequence). The CDR3 DNA follows: TGCAGTGCTAGTAGGTCTAGCGGCACAGATACGCAGTATTTT. Its protein is CSASRSSGTDTQYF.

This clonotype occurred many times. This chain uses TRBV7-9 with TRBJ2-7; TRBD2 agrees at 12 bases. V shed 5 bases and J 5 bases; nucleotides not matched to a gene: 4. In germline, CDR1 is SEHNR, CDR2 FQNEAQ (reference sequence). The CDR3 is 14 amino acids. The CDR3 loop reads CASSRLAGDDEQYF. CDR3 in DNA: TGTGCCAGCAGCCGACTAGCGGGAGACGACGAGCAGTACTTC.

In its sample, this clonotype was seen a few times. The genes are TRBV2 and TRBJ2-5; D not certain. Germline V gene sequence: CDR1 SNHLY, CDR2 FYNNEI. CDR3 length: 11 amino acids. Trimming cost V 11 bases and J 2 bases, with 9 bases left between them. CDR3 sequence (DNA): TGTGCCGGAGTCGGGCAAGAGACCCAGTACTTC. Protein product: CAGVGQETQYF.

This clonotype was seen many times. The V and J genes are TRBV29-1 and TRBJ2-7, with D possibly called TRBD1 or TRBD2 (6 bases each). From germline, CDR1 is SQVTM and CDR2 ANQGSEA. The CDR3 covers 11 residues. The V end was cut by 5 bases, the J end by 6 bases, with 11 bases between. DNA for the CDR3: TGCAGCGTTCAAGGGGGGAGCGAGCAGTACTTC. This gives the protein CSVQGGSEQYF.

The chain combines TRBV3-1 with TRBJ2-1; 10 positions agree with TRBD2. After removal of 7 bases from V and 7 bases from J, the junction contained 10 bases not matched to a gene. The germline CDR1 and CDR2 sequences are LGHDT and YNNKEL (reference sequence). The CDR3 has 15 residues. The CDR3 coding sequence is TGTGCCAGCACCCTATTAGCGGGAGGTGTAAATGAGCAGTTCTTC. As protein: CASTLLAGGVNEQFF.

This clonotype has a handful of counts. The V and J genes are TRBV5-1 and TRBJ2-5, with 14 bases that match TRBD2. The CDR3 sequence is 15 residues long. V dropped 4 bases and J dropped 4; count of bases not matched to a gene: 3. The germline gives CDR1 SGHRS, CDR2 YFSETQ. CDR3 residues: CASSKGLAGVETQYF. As DNA, the CDR3 is TGCGCCAGCAGCAAGGGACTAGCGGGAGTAGAGACCCAGTACTTC.

This clonotype appeared a few times. V is TRBV12-3 or TRBV12-4 and J is TRBJ1-5; 8 nucleotides line up with TRBD1. Losses at the gene ends were 7 bases for V and 2 bases for J; bases not matched to a gene: 7. There are 15 residues in the CDR3. CDR3 DNA: TGTGCCAGCAAGGACAGGGATATGGGCAATCAGCCCCAGCATTTT. This encodes CASKDRDMGNQPQHF.

This clonotype was picked up a small number of times. This chain connects TRBV6-1 to TRBJ2-7; 7 bases fit TRBD1. Germline CDR1 MNHNS, CDR2 SASEGT. V trimming: 3 bases; J trimming: 4 bases; junction bases outside the gene matches: 9. This CDR3 has 15 residues. The chain's CDR3 is CASSDPPGGIYEQYF. In DNA form, the CDR3 reads TGTGCCAGCAGTGACCCGCCAGGGGGAATTTACGAGCAGTACTTC.

This clonotype was seen many times. This chain connects TRBV12-3 or TRBV12-4 to TRBJ1-1, with D unresolved. The CDR3 length is 15 residues. Trimming shortened V by 7 bases and J by 0 bases, and 15 bases separated the two germline ends. The CDR3 reads CASTRRERLNTEAFF. CDR3 in DNA: TGTGCCAGCACTCGCCGCGAGAGGTTGAACACTGAAGCTTTCTTT.

In its sample, this clonotype was seen a few times. This chain joins TRBV10-3 and TRBJ2-6; a possible D gene is TRBD1 (6 bases). Trimming took off 6 bases at V and 1 base at J, with 10 bases between the two ends. This CDR3 region has 15 residues. Germline V gene sequence: CDR1 ENHRY, CDR2 SYGVKD. The CDR3 spells CAIRSQGSGANVLTF. CDR3 in DNA: TGTGCCATCAGGTCCCAGGGGTCTGGGGCCAACGTCCTGACTTTC.

The chain links TRBV4-1 to TRBJ2-7, with D tentatively TRBD1 (6 bases). Germline CDR1 and CDR2: MGHRA and YSYEKL. The CDR3 covers 15 residues. V lost 3 bases and J lost 2, with 14 bases in between. The CDR3 loop is CASSHQQGVTYEQYF. CDR3 coding DNA: TGCGCCAGCAGCCACCAACAGGGAGTTACCTACGAGCAGTACTTC.

Ten or more counts support this clonotype. The junction shows a germline mismatch at one end, possibly a read error. This chain joins TRBV10-3 and TRBJ2-1, with 10 bases identical to TRBD2. Germline loops: CDR1 ENHRY, CDR2 SYGVKD. The CDR3 spans 12 residues. The CDR3 DNA is TGTGCCATCAGTGAGGAGGGGACTAGCGAGGTCTTC. Protein sequence: CAISEEGTSEVF.

The sample holds many counts of this clonotype. This chain joins TRBV7-2 and TRBJ1-1; 9 bases map to TRBD1. The J segment lost 11 bases and the V segment lost 3 bases, leaving 13 bases of the junction unmatched. The CDR3 spans 15 residues. CDR1 is SGHTA, CDR2 FQGNSA, per germline. The CDR3 DNA reads as TGTGCCAGCAGCTTTTTCCAGAGGACAGGGGCAAGGGCTTTCTTT. Translated, it gives CASSFFQRTGARAFF.

The CDR3 protein is CASGTSRRETQYF. In nucleotides, the CDR3 is TGCGCCAGCGGGACTAGCCGTAGGGAGACCCAGTACTTC. The rearrangement uses TRBV5-1 and TRBJ2-5; TRBD2 matches 9 bases. The CDR3 runs 13 residues. With V trimmed by 7 bases and J by 5 bases, 6 bases remained unmatched. Germline CDR1 is SGHRS and CDR2 is YFSETQ.